The 17 T cell receptor beta chains in this list originate from one sample, sequenced in a study of read filtering for tumor transcriptome and immune sequencing. This library used around 400 ng RNA and molecular barcoded adaptors spanning alpha/delta and beta/gamma chains. TCRdb re-called the reads through MiXCR, storing one row per CDR3 protein. The data contain roughly 130,000 distinct CDR3 sequences, 10% to 15% of them singletons. The specimen was a population of CD138-negative cells sorted from bone marrow. The receptors shown here come from a donor at least 40 years old with multiple myeloma.

In its sample, this clonotype was seen many times. The chain links TRBV11-3 to TRBJ1-1; the D is unclear. Germline V gives CDR1 SGHNT, CDR2 YENEEA. The V end lost 4 bases, the J end lost 1 base, and 13 bases lay between the germline ends. This CDR3 comprises 15 residues. CDR3 protein: CASSSGSTANTEAFF. The CDR3 DNA is TGTGCCAGCAGCTCCGGGTCGACGGCGAACACTGAAGCTTTCTTT.

Many counts were recorded for this clonotype. The chain combines TRBV10-1 with TRBJ2-1, with a possible D match to TRBD2 (7 bases). Germline lookup yields CDR1 WNHNN and CDR2 SYGVQD (reference sequence). The CDR3 loop spans 15 amino acids. V was cut by 5 bases and J by 1 base, with 12 bases left in between. The CDR3 nucleotides read TGCGCCAGCAGTAAGCGGGACACGTCCTACAATGAGCAGTTCTTC. This codes for CASSKRDTSYNEQFF.

This clonotype showed up many times. Here the CDR3 DNA reads TGTGCCAGCAGTGTAGGGAGAGTATGGGCAAATGAGCAGTTCTTC. Its protein is CASSVGRVWANEQFF. This chain connects TRBV2 to TRBJ2-1; a weak D match, TRBD2 (5 bases). Germline V gene data show CDR1 as SNHLY and CDR2 as FYNNEI. The germline V and J ends were trimmed by 4 bases and 7 bases, with 17 bases remaining between them. The CDR3 is 15 residues long.

This clonotype appeared many times. The chain joins TRBV28 to TRBJ1-4; maybe TRBD1 (5 bases). The CDR3 length is 14 residues. The germline V gene has CDR1 MDHEN and CDR2 SYDVKM. The ends were cut back, 11 bases at V and 0 bases at J, with 13 bases in the middle. CDR3: CACGGASTNEKLFF. The CDR3 bases are TGTGCCTGTGGAGGGGCCTCAACTAATGAAAAACTGTTTTTT.

The chain employs TRBV5-1 and TRBJ2-5; D is possibly TRBD1 or TRBD2 (6 bases each). This CDR3 comprises 15 residues. Germline V gene sequence: CDR1 SGHRS, CDR2 YFSETQ. Deletions cut 4 bases from V and 7 bases from J, with 20 bases between. The CDR3 here is CASSITTGLGGTQYF. CDR3 DNA: TGCGCCAGCAGCATTACGACAGGCCTCGGGGGGACCCAGTACTTC.

This clonotype was found many times. The chain links TRBV5-1 to TRBJ1-1; D call uncertain. The CDR3 covers 14 residues. V was trimmed by 2 bases and J by 0 bases, leaving 8 bases between them. From germline, CDR1 is SGHRS and CDR2 YFSETQ. The CDR3 loop is CASSFGSMNTEAFF. The CDR3 DNA sequence: TGCGCCAGCAGCTTTGGTAGCATGAACACTGAAGCTTTCTTT. Based on the CDR3 plus reference TRBV5-1 and TRBJ1-1, the full variable domain is KAGVTQTPRYLIKTRGQQVTLSCSPISGHRSVSWYQQTPGQGLQFLFEYFSETQRNKGNFPGRFSGRQFSNSRSEMNVSTLELGDSALYLCASSFGSMNTEAFFGQGTRLTVV.

On this clonotype: It may be a read error: a sequence one base away is much more abundant. The chain combines TRBV5-1 with TRBJ2-2; D is possibly TRBD1 or TRBD2 (6 bases each). Per germline, CDR1 SGHRS and CDR2 YFSETQ. Trimming shortened V by 0 bases and J by 3 bases, and 9 bases separated the two germline ends. The CDR3 has 15 amino acids. The CDR3 sequence: CASSLDREDTGELFF. DNA of the CDR3: TGCGCCAGCAGCTTGGACAGGGAGGACACCGGGGAGCTGTTTTTT.

This clonotype showed up many times. This chain links TRBV4-1 with TRBJ2-5; 9 bases are shared with TRBD2. The ends lost 0 bases at V and 5 bases at J; junction bases unmatched: 7. The CDR3 runs to 16 residues. Per germline, CDR1 MGHRA and CDR2 YSYEKL. The CDR3 reads CASSQEIAGDRETQYF. DNA for the CDR3: TGCGCCAGCAGCCAAGAAATAGCGGGAGATCGGGAGACCCAGTACTTC.

On this clonotype itself: A much larger clonotype is one base distant, so this may be a read error. The chain joins TRBV10-3 to TRBJ2-2; D not resolved. This CDR3 is built from 15 residues. Germline CDR1 is ENHRY and CDR2 is SYGVKD. With 8 bases removed from V and 2 bases from J, the gap between germline ends came to 15 bases. In nucleotides, the CDR3 is TGTGCCATCTCCAGCGAGGACCGAAACACCGGGGAGCTGTTTTTT. It translates to CAISSEDRNTGELFF.

This clonotype was found a few times. This chain links TRBV5-1 with TRBJ2-2; a weak D match, TRBD2 (6 bases). With 6 bases removed from V and 3 bases from J, the gap between germline ends came to 12 bases. The germline CDR1 and CDR2 sequences are SGHRS and YFSETQ. This CDR3 has 14 amino acids. The DNA for the CDR3 is TGCGCCAGCACTCTGGGGGGATACACCGGGGAGCTGTTTTTT. Its protein product is CASTLGGYTGELFF.

This clonotype appeared many times. V and J are TRBV6-6 and TRBJ2-1, with 10 nucleotides matching TRBD2. The junction had 10 bases not matched to a gene; V was cut back by 5 bases and J by 3 bases. Germline V gene data show CDR1 as MNHNY and CDR2 as SVGAGI (reference sequence). The CDR3 has 17 amino acids. The CDR3 region has the DNA TGTGCCAGCAGTCCCTCCGAGGAGCGGGGGGGCTACAATGAGCAGTTCTTC. Translation gives CASSPSEERGGYNEQFF.

This clonotype has only a few counts. The chain couples TRBV19 to TRBJ2-2; maybe TRBD2 (7 bases). The CDR3 is 16 amino acids. Trimming pared 6 bases from V and 1 base from J, leaving 15 bases between. Looked up from germline, CDR1 is LNHDA and CDR2 is SQIVND (reference sequence). CDR3 nucleotide sequence: TGTGCCAGTAGCTCCCGGGGGGCGGGGAACACCGGGGAGCTGTTTTTT. Translation: CASSSRGAGNTGELFF.

This clonotype was recorded a few times. DNA for the CDR3: TGCAGCGTTGGGACAGGGGTCACCGGGGAGCTGTTTTTT. It yields the protein CSVGTGVTGELFF. The chain combines TRBV29-1 with TRBJ2-2, with 9 bases identical to TRBD1. Germline V gene data show CDR1 as SQVTM and CDR2 as ANQGSEA. V trimming: 4 bases; J trimming: 4 bases; junction bases outside the gene matches: 1. The CDR3 length is 13 residues.

This clonotype was recorded many times. The rearrangement uses TRBV10-3 and TRBJ2-5; D is perhaps TRBD2 (5 bases). Per germline, CDR1 ENHRY and CDR2 SYGVKD. V was shortened by 2 bases and J by 2 bases, with 15 bases between the two germline ends. The CDR3 sequence is 16 residues long. The CDR3 region has the DNA TGTGCCATCAGTGAGCCGCGGTCAGCGGTTCAAGAGACCCAGTACTTC. This encodes CAISEPRSAVQETQYF.

This clonotype was observed many times. The chain is built from TRBV10-1 and TRBJ2-7; no clear D gene. Germline CDR1 WNHNN, CDR2 SYGVQD (reference sequence). The CDR3 runs to 13 residues. Trimming left V 4 bases short and J 3 bases short, with 10 bases between. CDR3 coding DNA: TGCGCCAGCAGTGCACAGCCGAGCTACGAGCAGTACTTC. Protein product: CASSAQPSYEQYF.

This clonotype has at least ten counts. The rearrangement links TRBV2 to TRBJ2-1, with 9 bases that match TRBD2. Germline CDR1 is SNHLY and CDR2 is FYNNEI. The CDR3 covers 14 residues. V gave up 3 bases and J gave up 5 bases; unmatched junction bases: 2. The CDR3 nucleotides are TGTGCCAGCAGTGAGAGACTAGCGGACAATGAGCAGTTCTTC. This sequence encodes CASSERLADNEQFF.

Of note for this clonotype: One base away lies a much larger clone, so this may be a sequencing read error. The chain links TRBV6-2 or TRBV6-3 to TRBJ1-1, with D uncertain. The CDR3 extends over 13 amino acids. The germline gives CDR1 MNHEY, CDR2 SVGEGT. The CDR3 DNA sequence: TGTTCCAGCAGTTACTCGATGGAGTCTGAAGCTTTCTTT. It encodes CSSSYSMESEAFF.